This note documents a single TCR beta chain sequence. Its target antigen remains unknown. The input lacks base qualities; no much larger clone sits a single base away. This sample is part of a study of cytomegalovirus exposure and HLA in healthy donors (dated by TCRdb to the late 2010s). With regard to the full study: An earlier analysis of approximately 640 of the donors reported 276 Gb of sequence data and some 120 million unique TCR beta sequences from 150 million to 200 million T cells. An early release that covered about 600 HLA-typed donors contained around 300 gigabases of sequencing data and tens of millions of unique TCR sequences. Among the roughly 400 genotyped donors, approximately 76% belonged to the genetic ancestry cluster associated with self-reported Caucasian donors. The study aimed to test whether cataloging public T cell receptors could reveal signatures of past pathogen exposure. The T cell repertoires of under 700 subjects were profiled by immunosequencing and related to cytomegalovirus serostatus. Along with the approximately 700-subject first cohort, a separate validation cohort of over a hundred different subjects was used. To predict cytomegalovirus infection status, the study combined high-throughput TCR immunosequencing, statistical association of individual TCRs with disease status, and machine learning. In a later analysis, previously published TCR beta repertoires from about 640 donors were re-analyzed and high-resolution HLA genotyping was added so that TCR occurrence patterns could be studied. In the later analysis, no new phenotypic data were used to find candidate immune exposures; instead, reliance was placed on TCR beta sequences and their occurrence across donors. To decide whether each TCR beta V gene segment behaved as functional or pseudogenic, an earlier analysis of several hundred of the donors relied on high-throughput TCR beta sequencing. Donor age, sex, ethnicity and CMV serostatus were compiled together with the repertoire data. A later genetic analysis used genome-wide SNP genotypes for 398 of the 666 donors, treating that subset as a discovery cohort. Every repertoire in the discovery cohort had been generated on one and the same sequencing platform. HLA typing included class I and class II loci at four-digit resolution. Typing coverage differed by locus: A, B, C, DRB1 and DQB1 were typed in about 620-640 donors, DQA1 in about 550, DPA1 in nearly 610, and DPB1 in roughly 450. Roughly 5 DR-DQ haplotypes were handled as single units for association and clustering, since linkage in the cohort was strong. Among 300 to 450 genotyped donors of the cohort, an average of around 240,000 unique TCR beta nucleotide sequences were sequenced per donor, roughly a sixth of them non-productive. The paper as a whole reports these results and caveats: Roughly uniform sequencing depth across donors was assumed in presence/absence analyses, although this assumption may not hold. The study listed 164 TCR beta chains as associated with cytomegalovirus. A cluster of highly shared sequence variants was judged likely to be a technical artifact of the sequencing pipeline. Strong co-occurrence of HLA alleles, especially DR and DQ, made assigning TCR associations to individual alleles difficult. In a later analysis, the rate of TCR association differed among HLA loci, with DRB1 alleles having the most associated TCRs and HLA-C alleles having the fewest. In a later analysis, HLA-associated TCR beta chains showed more clonal expansion and lower generation probabilities than non-associated chains that were equally common. Immune exposure information for the cohort was limited to CMV serostatus. Linkage disequilibrium might explain the correlated functional status among segregating V segments, but an unknown experimental factor could not be excluded. According to a later analysis, most CMV-associated TCR beta chains appeared to be HLA-restricted, and the HLA associations seemed to be driven largely by CMV exposure. A later genetic analysis associated a missense DCLRE1C variant with V-gene and J-gene trimming of TCR beta chains, and an independent cohort replicated the association. Compared with the roughly 700-donor mean, donors in an Asian-associated ancestry cluster had fewer N-insertions in productive TCRs, according to a later genetic analysis. A further reported finding was that TCR beta sequences accurately predicted the HLA-A and HLA-B alleles for most subjects in the first cohort. A later analysis reported that several top co-occurrence clusters appeared linked to parvovirus B19, influenza, CMV and Epstein-Barr virus. Most TCR sequences were seen in very few donors, while some public TCRs were found in many individuals. A later analysis associated 15,000 to 20,000 TCR beta sequences with specific HLA alleles at a false discovery rate of 0.05. Because counts were too low, roughly 17 rarely observed V segments, including chromosome 9 orphons, were left out of the earlier analysis of over 550 of the donors. Only TCR beta chains were sequenced in this cohort, and the absence of alpha or paired-chain data limited detectable features. Because HLA typing was unavailable for some donors at each locus, only the typed subset was used in association tests. The authors suggested that the approach could potentially be extended to other disease states and immunological phenotypes. A few of the identified cytomegalovirus-associated TCR beta chains were confirmed in vitro to be specific for cytomegalovirus antigens. Broadly in line with IMGT annotations, most TCR beta V segments showed up in productive rearrangements about 87% or about 30% of the time in an earlier analysis of 450 to 750 of the donors. Because the 87-base-pair reads could not distinguish some IMGT-functional V segments, including TRBV6-2 and TRBV6-3, those segments were excluded. Cytomegalovirus status was reported to be diagnosed by the classifier with high specificity and sensitivity in both the original and validation cohorts.

Library preparation was by the immunoSEQ multiplex PCR assay. The multiplex PCR relied on a mix of 60 forward primers for TCR Vbeta segments and 13 reverse primers for TCR Jbeta segments. The CDR3 region of rearranged TCR beta genes was amplified from genomic DNA by a multiplex PCR assay. Amplified TCR beta libraries were sequenced as 87-base-pair reads on the Illumina HiSeq System. The study's own analysis went as follows. A later analysis tallied 80 million to 95 million unique TCR beta chains across the 550 to 850 repertoires, and about 12 million of those chains were shared by two or more donors. A nearest-neighbor algorithm error-corrected the raw reads and collapsed the reads into unique sequences, merging closely related sequences to remove PCR and sequencing errors. Alignment of CDR3 sequences to IMGT reference sequences was used to assign V, D and J gene segments. For a sequence to be retained, at least a six-nucleotide match to both a V gene segment and a J gene segment was required. A rearrangement was called productive if the CDR3 had no stop codons and remained in frame with V and J, and every other rearrangement was called non-productive. Following IMGT convention, CDR3 was defined as the stretch from the second conserved V-encoded cysteine to the conserved J-encoded phenylalanine. The earlier analysis of about 620 of the donors excluded sequences that lacked an unambiguous match to a single V gene segment. In an earlier analysis of approximately 590 of the donors, V segments were called functional above 56.7% productive rearrangements and were called segregating when the between-donor standard deviation exceeded 5%. A statistical classification framework was built to diagnose cytomegalovirus status from the catalog of TCR beta chain sequences. In a later analysis, V and J genes were assigned by comparing TCR nucleotide sequences against IMGT/GENE-DB human TR gene sequences. In a later analysis, CDR3 sequences and most-parsimonious VDJ recombination scenarios were assigned using the TCRdist pipeline. In a later analysis, each TCR beta chain was defined by its CDR3 amino acid sequence together with its V-gene family, and reads without a unique V-gene family were excluded. A later analysis removed 550 to 700 highly shared, low-generation-probability nucleotide sequences to deal with suspected cross-contamination and a sequencing artifact. In a later analysis, a clonal expansion index was calculated for each public chain from normalized within-repertoire ranks of inferred template counts. In a later analysis, generation probabilities were computed with a VDJ recombination model fitted to out-of-frame rearrangements, and the resulting probabilities were checked against IGoR. In a later analysis, hypergeometric tests were used to score TCR-TCR, TCR-HLA and TCR-CMV co-occurrence, with a repertoire-size bias correction applied to TCR pairs. A later analysis estimated false discovery rates by permuting HLA or CMV assignments 20 times. A later analysis grouped co-occurring TCRs with DBSCAN, adding TCRdist sequence similarity when clustering within HLA-allele-positive subsets. For co-occurrence clustering, repertoires with fewer than 30,000 or more than 120,000 public chains were excluded, along with four or five repertoires with anomalous nucleotide sharing. This is the immuneACCESS table as TCRdb keeps it, with only in-frame sequences that have V and J called. A part of the clones is gone; compared with another copy, unresolved V genes explain less than half, and the rest is unexplained. V and J calls plus clone size are reproduced from that table; the DNA served to infer D and trimming. The sample table contains under 250,000 clones; only one count was recorded for roughly 78% of them. Under 0.6% of the sample goes to the ten largest clones.

In total, roughly 670 healthy bone marrow donors made up the cohort. At the time of sampling, every cohort member was nominally healthy, though immune exposures that went unrecorded were likely present. The donor was CMV seronegative and was included in the group of several hundred seronegative cohort members. Each donor provided a peripheral blood sample, and peripheral blood mononuclear cells were used for TCR beta sequencing. The Qiagen DNeasy Blood Extraction Kit was used to extract genomic DNA from the blood cell samples. The CDR3 covers 18 residues, taking in both the cysteine and the phenylalanine. The retained sequence is limited to the CDR3, 54 bases, with the frame set at the first base. At the junction V is shortened by 4 bases and J by 4 bases, with 28 bases in between. In the germline V gene, CDR1 corresponds to SQVTM and CDR2 to ANQGSEA.

The sequence came from a boy aged 5-17 years in good health and CMV-seronegative. The chain joins TRBV29-1 to TRBJ1-1; a tentative D match to TRBD1 spans 5 bases. Sequencing was done on a sample of PBMCs. The CDR3 protein sequence reads: CSVVGSQFGTHGSTEAFF. The nucleotide sequence reads TGCAGCGTTGTAGGTAGTCAGTTCGGGACCCACGGGAGCACTGAAGCTTTCTTT.